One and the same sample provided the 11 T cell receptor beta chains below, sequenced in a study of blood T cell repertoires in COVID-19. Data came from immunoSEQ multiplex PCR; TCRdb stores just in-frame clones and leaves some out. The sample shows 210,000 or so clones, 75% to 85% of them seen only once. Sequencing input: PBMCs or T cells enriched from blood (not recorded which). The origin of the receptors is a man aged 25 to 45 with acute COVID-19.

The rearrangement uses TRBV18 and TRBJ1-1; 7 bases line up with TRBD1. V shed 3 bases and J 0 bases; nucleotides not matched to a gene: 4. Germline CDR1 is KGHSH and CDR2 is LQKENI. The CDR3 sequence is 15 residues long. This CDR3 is CASSPMTGLNTEAFF. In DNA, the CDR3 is TGTGCCAGCTCACCCATGACAGGGTTGAACACTGAAGCTTTCTTT.

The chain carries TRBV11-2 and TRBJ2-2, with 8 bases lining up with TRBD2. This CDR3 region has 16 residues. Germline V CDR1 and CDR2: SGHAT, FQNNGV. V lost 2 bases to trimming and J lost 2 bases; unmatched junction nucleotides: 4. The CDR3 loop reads CASSLRGGPNTGELFF. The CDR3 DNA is TGTGCCAGCAGCTTACGGGGGGGCCCAAACACCGGGGAGCTGTTTTTT. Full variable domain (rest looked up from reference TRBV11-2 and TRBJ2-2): EAGVAQSPRYKIIEKRQSVAFWCNPISGHATLYWYQQILGQGPKLLIQFQNNGVVDDSQLPKDRFSAERLKGVDSTLKIQPAKLEDSAVYLCASSLRGGPNTGELFFGEGSRLTVL.

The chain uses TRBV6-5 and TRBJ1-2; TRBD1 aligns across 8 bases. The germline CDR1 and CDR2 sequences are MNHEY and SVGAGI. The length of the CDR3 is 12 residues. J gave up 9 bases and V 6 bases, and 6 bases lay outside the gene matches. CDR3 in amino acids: CASRTGEVSYTF. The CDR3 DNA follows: TGTGCCAGCAGGACAGGGGAGGTGAGCTACACCTTC.

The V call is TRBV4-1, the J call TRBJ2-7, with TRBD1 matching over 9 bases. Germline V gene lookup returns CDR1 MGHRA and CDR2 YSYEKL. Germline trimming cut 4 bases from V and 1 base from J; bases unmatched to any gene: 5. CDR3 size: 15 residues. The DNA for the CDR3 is TGCGCCAGCAGCCGGGACAGGGTCGGGTCCTACGAGCAGTACTTC. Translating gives CASSRDRVGSYEQYF.

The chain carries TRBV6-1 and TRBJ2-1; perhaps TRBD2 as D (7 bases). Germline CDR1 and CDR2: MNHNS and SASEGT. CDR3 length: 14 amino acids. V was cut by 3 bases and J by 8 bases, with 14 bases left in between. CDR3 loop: CASSERGRLDEQFF. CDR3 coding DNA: TGTGCCAGCAGTGAGCGGGGGCGCCTGGATGAGCAGTTCTTC.

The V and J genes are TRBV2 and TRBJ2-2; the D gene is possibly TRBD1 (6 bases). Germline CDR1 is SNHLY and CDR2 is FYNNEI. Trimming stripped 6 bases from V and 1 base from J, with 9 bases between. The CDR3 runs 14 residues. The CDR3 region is CASRGQMNTGELFF. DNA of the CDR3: TGTGCCAGCAGAGGACAGATGAACACCGGGGAGCTGTTTTTT.

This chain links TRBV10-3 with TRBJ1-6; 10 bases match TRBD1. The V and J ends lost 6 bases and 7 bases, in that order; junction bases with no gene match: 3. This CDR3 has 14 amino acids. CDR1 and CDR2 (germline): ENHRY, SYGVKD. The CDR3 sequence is CAISSGQGNSPLHF. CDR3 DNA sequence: TGTGCCATCAGCTCGGGACAGGGGAATTCACCCCTCCACTTT.

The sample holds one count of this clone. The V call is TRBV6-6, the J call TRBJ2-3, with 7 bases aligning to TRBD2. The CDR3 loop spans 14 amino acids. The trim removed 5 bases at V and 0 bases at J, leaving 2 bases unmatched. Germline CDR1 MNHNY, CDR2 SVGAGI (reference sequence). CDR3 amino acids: CASSLGGSTDTQYF. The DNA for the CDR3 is TGTGCCAGCAGTCTCGGGGGGAGCACAGATACGCAGTATTTT.

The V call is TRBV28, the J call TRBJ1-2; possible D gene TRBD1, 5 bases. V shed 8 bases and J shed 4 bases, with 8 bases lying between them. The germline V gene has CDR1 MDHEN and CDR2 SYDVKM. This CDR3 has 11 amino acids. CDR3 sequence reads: CASQTAYGYTF. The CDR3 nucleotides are TGTGCCAGCCAGACAGCCTATGGCTACACCTTC.

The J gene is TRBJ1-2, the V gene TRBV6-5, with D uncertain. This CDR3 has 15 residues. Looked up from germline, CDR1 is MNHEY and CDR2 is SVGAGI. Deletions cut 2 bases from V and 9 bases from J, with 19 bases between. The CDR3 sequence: CASSYSGPRGRRYTF. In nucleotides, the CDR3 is TGTGCCAGCAGTTACAGTGGTCCCCGGGGTCGTCGCTACACCTTC.

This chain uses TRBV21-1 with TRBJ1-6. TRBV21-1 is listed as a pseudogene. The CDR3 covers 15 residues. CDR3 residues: CASSKDSGVCGPLHF. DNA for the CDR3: TGTGCCAGCAGCAAAGATTCCGGGGTTTGTGGACCCCTCCACTTT.